A single sample gave rise to the 20 T cell receptor beta chains below, sequenced in a study of blood T cell repertoires in COVID-19. Libraries were prepared by immunoSEQ multiplex PCR; TCRdb keeps only in-frame clonotypes and omits some of them. The sample holds tens of thousands of clones; 85% to 90% are singletons and the top ten take about 12%. Sequenced input: peripheral blood. The source is a man aged 65 to 85 with acute or convalescent COVID-19.

The gene calls are TRBV5-6 and TRBJ2-3; TRBD2 matches 8 bases. There are 15 residues in the CDR3. Trimming at V came to 3 bases and at J to 5 bases, leaving 8 bases not matched to a gene. The germline gives CDR1 SGHDT, CDR2 YYEEEE. CDR3 residues: CASSSLAGIRDTQYF. In nucleotides, the CDR3 is TGTGCCAGCAGCTCGTTAGCGGGAATCAGAGATACGCAGTATTTT.

V gene TRBV4-3 combines with J gene TRBJ2-1; TRBD2 matches at 8 bases. Per the germline V gene, CDR1 is LGHNA and CDR2 is YSLEER. J was trimmed by 9 bases and V by 0 bases; bases with no gene match: 13. This CDR3 has 17 amino acids. The CDR3 DNA reads as TGCGCCAGCAGCCAAGATCGAACGGACGGGAGGGGGGGTGAGCAGTTCTTC. Translating gives CASSQDRTDGRGGEQFF.

The rearrangement links TRBV7-8 to TRBJ1-2, with no clear D. From germline, CDR1 is SGHVS and CDR2 FQNEAQ. This CDR3 comprises 16 residues. The ends were cut back, 2 bases at V and 0 bases at J, with 13 bases in the middle. The CDR3 spells CASSLSTGESNYGYTF. Here the CDR3 DNA reads TGTGCCAGCAGCTTATCAACGGGAGAATCTAACTATGGCTACACCTTC. The variable domain in full, with the rest retrieved from reference TRBV7-8 and TRBJ1-2, is GAGVSQSPRYKVAKRGQDVALRCDPISGHVSLFWYQQALGQGPEFLTYFQNEAQLDKSGLPSDRFFAERPEGSVSTLKIQRTQQEDSAVYLCASSLSTGESNYGYTFGSGTRLTVV.

The V gene is TRBV4-3, the J gene TRBJ2-3; 7 nucleotides align to TRBD2. V gave up 2 bases and J gave up 6 bases; unmatched junction bases: 2. The germline V gene encodes CDR1 LGHNA and CDR2 YSLEER. The CDR3 covers 13 residues. CDR3 sequence (DNA): TGCGCCAGCAGCCAACGACTAGCTGATACGCAGTATTTT. This sequence encodes CASSQRLADTQYF.

The genes are TRBV29-1 and TRBJ2-2; 8 bases agree with TRBD2. Germline-derived CDR1 and CDR2 are SQVTM and ANQGSEA. The V and J ends lost 4 bases and 3 bases, in that order; junction bases with no gene match: 10. CDR3 length: 16 residues. In nucleotides, the CDR3 is TGCAGCGTTGTGATAAGCGGGAGTATGGACACCGGGGAGCTGTTTTTT. It encodes CSVVISGSMDTGELFF.

This chain connects TRBV5-1 to TRBJ1-2; a weak D match, TRBD1 (5 bases). CDR3 length: 13 amino acids. The V end lost 4 bases, the J end lost 8 bases, and 15 bases lay between the germline ends. Germline V gene lookup returns CDR1 SGHRS and CDR2 YFSETQ. CDR3 loop: CASSDAGYDGYTF. CDR3 nucleotide sequence: TGCGCCAGCAGCGACGCAGGGTACGACGGCTACACCTTC.

V is TRBV7-3 and J is TRBJ1-1, with 8 bases aligning to TRBD1. The CDR3 spans 12 residues. The V and J ends lost 5 bases and 10 bases, in that order; junction bases with no gene match: 6. Germline V CDR1 and CDR2: SGHTA, FQGTGA. The CDR3 DNA is TGTGCCAGCAGCCTGGACAGGGTTCCAGCTTTCTTT. Translating gives CASSLDRVPAFF.

The chain has TRBV7-9 and TRBJ1-1; TRBD1 matches at 8 bases. The CDR3 extends over 12 amino acids. Germline CDR1 reads SEHNR; CDR2 reads FQNEAQ (reference sequence). The V and J ends lost 5 bases and 10 bases, in that order; junction bases with no gene match: 6. The CDR3 coding sequence is TGTGCCAGCAGCCCCCTAGGACAGGGAGCTTTCTTT. It translates to CASSPLGQGAFF.

The J gene is TRBJ2-2, the V gene TRBV5-1; tentative D call: TRBD1 (5 bases). CDR3 size: 14 residues. Trimming removed 2 bases at V and 1 base at J, with 6 bases between. The germline V gene encodes CDR1 SGHRS and CDR2 YFSETQ. The CDR3 region is CASSLGQNTGELFF. The CDR3 DNA reads as TGCGCCAGCAGCTTAGGACAGAACACCGGGGAGCTGTTTTTT.

This clone was seen only a few times. The V and J genes are TRBV3-1 (or the pseudogene TRBV3-2) and TRBJ2-7; D perhaps matches TRBD2 (5 bases). CDR3 size: 14 residues. Germline assignment: CDR1 LGHDT and CDR2 YNNKEL (reference sequence). V lost 2 bases and J lost 5, with 13 bases in between. Written as DNA, the CDR3 is TGTGCCAGCAGCCAACGGGGTCTTGCACACGAGCAGTACTTC. It yields the protein CASSQRGLAHEQYF.

The CDR3 here is CASSLDRDRGTDTQYF. In DNA, the CDR3 is TGCGCCAGCAGCTTGGACCGGGACAGGGGAACGGATACGCAGTATTTT. The J gene is TRBJ2-3, the V gene TRBV5-1, with 10 bases fitting TRBD1. Trimming at V came to 0 bases and at J to 6 bases, leaving 7 bases not matched to a gene. The germline V gene encodes CDR1 SGHRS and CDR2 YFSETQ. This CDR3 comprises 16 residues. Supplemented by reference TRBV5-1 and TRBJ2-3, the full variable domain reads KAGVTQTPRYLIKTRGQQVTLSCSPISGHRSVSWYQQTPGQGLQFLFEYFSETQRNKGNFPGRFSGRQFSNSRSEMNVSTLELGDSALYLCASSLDRDRGTDTQYFGPGTRLTVL.

The rearrangement joins TRBV3-1 (or the pseudogene TRBV3-2) to TRBJ2-7; 12 bases are a match to TRBD2. CDR3 size: 19 residues. Germline CDR1 LGHDT, CDR2 YNNKEL (reference sequence). With V trimmed by 3 bases and J by 7 bases, 19 bases remained unmatched. CDR3 region: CASSQTPFLAGGAGGEQYF. The CDR3 DNA follows: TGTGCCAGCAGCCAGACGCCATTTCTAGCGGGAGGGGCCGGAGGGGAGCAGTACTTC.

The chain has TRBV10-3 and TRBJ2-1, with D tentatively TRBD1 (6 bases). The CDR3 is 13 amino acids. Trimming shortened V by 10 bases and J by 1 base, and 11 bases separated the two germline ends. Germline V gene lookup returns CDR1 ENHRY and CDR2 SYGVKD. This CDR3 reads CATNRESYNEQFF. CDR3 in DNA: TGTGCCACAAACAGGGAGTCCTACAATGAGCAGTTCTTC.

The chain uses TRBV27 and TRBJ2-6; TRBD2 matches 11 bases. The V gene's germline CDR1 is MNHEY and CDR2 SMNVEV (reference sequence). The CDR3 totals 20 residues. With V trimmed by 0 bases and J by 2 bases, 9 bases remained unmatched. The CDR3 loop is CASSLSPPGLAAPGANVLTF. DNA of the CDR3: TGTGCCAGCAGTTTATCGCCCCCGGGACTAGCGGCCCCTGGGGCCAACGTCCTGACTTTC. The variable domain in full, completed from reference TRBV27 and TRBJ2-6, reads EAQVTQNPRYLITVTGKKLTVTCSQNMNHEYMSWYRQDPGLGLRQIYYSMNVEVTDKGDVPEGYKVSRKEKRNFPLILESPSPNQTSLYFCASSLSPPGLAAPGANVLTFGAGSRLTVL.

The CDR3 loop reads CASSQGWAGESEQYF. The CDR3 nucleotides read TGTGCCAGCAGCCAGGGTTGGGCGGGAGAATCCGAGCAGTACTTC. This chain uses TRBV3-1 (or the pseudogene TRBV3-2) with TRBJ2-7; 7 positions match TRBD2. The J segment lost 6 bases and the V segment lost 3 bases, leaving 11 bases of the junction unmatched. Germline assignment: CDR1 LGHDT and CDR2 YNNKEL (reference sequence). This CDR3 region has 15 residues.

The chain is built from TRBV28 and TRBJ1-2; no clear D. The CDR3 contains 14 residues. The germline V gene encodes CDR1 MDHEN and CDR2 SYDVKM. Trimming left V 5 bases short and J 4 bases short, with 14 bases between. CDR3 DNA: TGTGCCAGCAGTCCCCCGGGTAAAAGCTATGGCTACACCTTC. It is translated as CASSPPGKSYGYTF.

The chain uses TRBV14 and TRBJ1-6; 7 bases match TRBD1. The CDR3 is made up of 16 amino acids. From germline, CDR1 is SGHDN and CDR2 FVKESK. V was pared by 4 bases and J by 6 bases, with 9 bases of the junction left unmatched. The CDR3 DNA reads as TGTGCCAGCAGCCCGGGACAGCTCTTCGGTAATTCACCCCTCCACTTT. Its protein product is CASSPGQLFGNSPLHF.

This chain links TRBV28 with TRBJ1-3; D gene uncertain. The V end was cut by 7 bases, the J end by 0 bases, with 13 bases between. The CDR3 sequence is 15 residues long. Germline loops: CDR1 MDHEN, CDR2 SYDVKM. The CDR3 DNA reads as TGTGCCAGCAATCCATCTTCGGGCTCTGGAAACACCATATATTTT. Translation: CASNPSSGSGNTIYF.

This chain connects TRBV7-3 to TRBJ2-2; weak D call: TRBD2 (6 bases). V was cut by 3 bases and J by 1 base, with 9 bases left in between. CDR1 is SGHTA, CDR2 FQGTGA, per germline. The CDR3 spans 15 residues. In nucleotides, the CDR3 is TGTGCCAGCAGCTTGGGACTCATGAACACCGGGGAGCTGTTTTTT. Translated: CASSLGLMNTGELFF.

V gene TRBV7-9 combines with J gene TRBJ2-3; D is unclear. Deletions cut 5 bases from V and 8 bases from J, with 14 bases between. The CDR3 is 13 amino acids. Germline V gene sequence: CDR1 SEHNR, CDR2 FQNEAQ (reference sequence). CDR3 amino acids: CASSTDLSGTQYF. CDR3 coding DNA: TGTGCCAGCAGCACCGACTTGAGTGGTACGCAGTATTTT.